These T cell receptor beta chains were read from a single sample in a study of blood T cell repertoires in COVID-19. TCRdb's table, derived via immunoSEQ multiplex PCR, lists solely in-frame clones and lacks some. The table lists roughly 68,000 clones, around 90% of them singletons. Sequenced material: peripheral blood. The source of these receptors is a man aged 35 to 55 with COVID-19, enrolled during active disease. Both conserved end residues are trimmed from each CDR3.

>TRBJ2-3|TRBV4-1
ASSPSGGTDTQY
>TRBJ1-1|TRBV6-5
VALPGKGTEAF
>TRBJ1-6|TRBV2
ASRGAPNSPLH
>TRBJ1-5|TRBV4-2
ASSQNIREGYNQPQH
>TRBJ2-7|TRBV28
ASSPDTGWTYEQY
>TRBJ1-2|TRBV11-3
ASSLIRGDGYT
>TRBJ1-4|TRBV5-1
ASRRNGDTYEKLF
>TRBJ2-7|TRBV25-1
ASTPGGAYEQY
>TRBJ1-2|TRBV4-1
ASSQTGTERNYGYT
>TRBJ1-4|TRBV30
AWRGQGAGKLF
>TRBJ2-1|TRBV6-5
ASSYSWSGVNEQF
>TRBJ2-3|TRBV28
ASSLLASGGFGTDTQY
>TRBJ1-2|TRBV30
AWSPDSYGYT
>TRBJ1-4|TRBV30
AWSVWRGRFQLV
>TRBJ2-7|TRBV2
ASSGVGDYEQY
>TRBJ1-2|TRBV7-2
ASSLALLGGEGNYGYT
>TRBJ2-3|TRBV7-9
ASSLSPQVTDTQY
>TRBJ1-2|TRBV7-9
ASSLGGTVGYGYT
>TRBJ1-1|TRBV7-2
ASSFGRGPTEAF